What follows are 8 T cell receptor beta chains derived from one specimen sequenced in a study of CD8 T cells in ankylosing spondylitis. Study-level findings and limits: Apparently characteristic of ankylosing spondylitis blood was a TCR beta motif (about 8 highly homologous variants).

Which antigens these TCRs recognize remains unknown. TCRdb used MiXCR to reprocess the 5' RACE reads, holding one entry per CDR3 protein. The sample comprises 200,000 to 250,000 distinct CDR3 sequences, just under 7.5% of which are singletons, and approximately 15% rests with the top ten. Sequenced material: blood, either unsorted or a sorted T cell fraction (not recorded which). These receptors came from a male donor with ankylosing spondylitis.

This clonotype showed up many times. The V and J genes are TRBV20-1 and TRBJ1-3; D gene ambiguous. The CDR3 contains 14 residues. Trimming cost V 7 bases and J 0 bases, with 13 bases left between them. The germline V gene has CDR1 DFQATT and CDR2 SNEGSKA (reference sequence). The CDR3 region is CSGRPRGSGNTIYF. CDR3 DNA sequence: TGCAGTGGTAGGCCCAGAGGCTCTGGAAACACCATATATTTT.

This clonotype was recorded many times. The chain employs TRBV12-3 or TRBV12-4 and TRBJ1-4; no clear D. The CDR3 has 13 residues. V shed 5 bases and J shed 8 bases, with 12 bases lying between them. This chain's CDR3 is CASSEGRREKLFF. CDR3 coding DNA: TGTGCCAGCAGTGAAGGACGGCGGGAAAAACTGTTTTTT.

Ten or more counts support this clonotype. The V call is TRBV5-1, the J call TRBJ2-7; D is possibly TRBD1 (6 bases). There are 15 residues in the CDR3. The V end was cut by 4 bases, the J end by 1 base, with 15 bases between. Germline V gene data show CDR1 as SGHRS and CDR2 as YFSETQ. CDR3 sequence reads: CASSPPGQISYEQYF. The CDR3 nucleotides read TGCGCCAGCAGCCCACCCGGACAGATTTCCTACGAGCAGTACTTC.

There are many counts of this clonotype. This chain uses TRBV30 with TRBJ1-2; no clear D. From germline, CDR1 is GTSNPN and CDR2 SVGIG (reference sequence). The CDR3 is 14 amino acids. V was cut by 7 bases and J by 0 bases, with 15 bases left in between. The CDR3 coding sequence is TGTGCCTCCGAGGGAACCGGGGCTAACTATGGCTACACCTTC. This sequence encodes CASEGTGANYGYTF.

This clonotype was counted at least ten times. J is TRBJ2-7 and V is TRBV13, with D unresolved. The V and J ends lost 4 bases and 6 bases respectively, with 10 bases between them. The CDR3 runs 12 residues. Germline CDR1 PRHDT, CDR2 FYEKMQ (reference sequence). CDR3 DNA: TGTGCCAGCAGCTCGACTGTTGGCGAGCAGTACTTC. It specifies CASSSTVGEQYF.

This clonotype has a count of ten or more. This chain connects TRBV27 to TRBJ2-3; no definite D call. The CDR3 length is 14 residues. Germline V gene data show CDR1 as MNHEY and CDR2 as SMNVEV (reference sequence). V was clipped by 5 bases and J by 0 bases, with 9 bases between them. In DNA, the CDR3 is TGTGCCAGCAGTGAGGTTCTGAGCACAGATACGCAGTATTTT. It codes for CASSEVLSTDTQYF.

The table lists this clonotype with many counts. V usage is TRBV29-1 and J usage is TRBJ1-5; 8 bases align to TRBD1. After removal of 5 bases from V and 6 bases from J, the junction contained 3 bases not matched to a gene. Germline CDR1 is SQVTM and CDR2 is ANQGSEA. The length of the CDR3 is 12 residues. CDR3 in amino acids: CSVQGAGQPQHF. The CDR3 nucleotides read TGCAGCGTTCAGGGGGCCGGTCAGCCCCAGCATTTT.

Here the CDR3 reads CSVEGGRYYGYTF. The CDR3 coding sequence is TGCAGCGTTGAAGGGGGCAGATACTATGGCTACACCTTC. The rearrangement links TRBV29-1 to TRBJ1-2, with D tentatively TRBD1 (5 bases). V shed 1 base and J shed 3 bases, with 9 bases lying between them. Germline values: CDR1 SQVTM, CDR2 ANQGSEA. The CDR3 is 13 amino acids. The full variable domain, its missing parts supplied by reference TRBV29-1 and TRBJ1-2, is SAVISQKPSRDICQRGTSLTIQCQVDSQVTMMFWYRQQPGQSLTLIATANQGSEATYESGFVIDKFPISRPNLTFSTLTVSNMSPEDSSIYLCSVEGGRYYGYTFGSGTRLTVV.